The entry that follows covers one TCR beta chain sequence. The entry originates in a study of identifying expanded T cells in peripheral blood. This table comes from immunoSEQ multiplex PCR, and its TCRdb copy is limited to in-frame clones, with some not included. This table holds about 50,000 clones, roughly 82% found once. The CDR3 is 16 residues long. Sequencing was done on a sample of blood. The sequence was collected from a person aged 18 to 70 in good health. The chain is built from TRBV21-1 and TRBJ1-1. TRBV21-1 is reported as a pseudogene. The CDR3 DNA follows: TGTGCCAGCAGCAAGCATGGTGAGGGATCCGTCACTGAAGCTTTCTTT. It specifies CASSKHGEGSVTEAFF.